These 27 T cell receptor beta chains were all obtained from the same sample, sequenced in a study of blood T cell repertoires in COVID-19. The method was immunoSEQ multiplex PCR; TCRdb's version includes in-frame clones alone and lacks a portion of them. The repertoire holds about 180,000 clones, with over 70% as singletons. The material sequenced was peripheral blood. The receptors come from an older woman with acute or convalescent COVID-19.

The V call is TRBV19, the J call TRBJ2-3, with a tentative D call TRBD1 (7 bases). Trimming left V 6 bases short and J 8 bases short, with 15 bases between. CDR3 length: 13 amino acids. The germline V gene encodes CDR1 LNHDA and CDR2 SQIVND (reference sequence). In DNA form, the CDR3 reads TGTGCCAGTAGCCCAGGGGGGATCGGTACGCAGTATTTT. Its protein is CASSPGGIGTQYF. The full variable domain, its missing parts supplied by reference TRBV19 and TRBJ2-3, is DGGITQSPKYLFRKEGQNVTLSCEQNLNHDAMYWYRQDPGQGLRLIYYSQIVNDFQKGDIAEGYSVSREKKESFPLTVTSAQKNPTAFYLCASSPGGIGTQYFGPGTRLTVL.

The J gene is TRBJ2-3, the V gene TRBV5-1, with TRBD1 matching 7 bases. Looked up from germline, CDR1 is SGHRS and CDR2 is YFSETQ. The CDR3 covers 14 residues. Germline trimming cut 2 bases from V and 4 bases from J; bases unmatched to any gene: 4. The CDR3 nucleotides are TGCGCCAGCAGCTTATGGACAGGTTCAGATACGCAGTATTTT. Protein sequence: CASSLWTGSDTQYF.

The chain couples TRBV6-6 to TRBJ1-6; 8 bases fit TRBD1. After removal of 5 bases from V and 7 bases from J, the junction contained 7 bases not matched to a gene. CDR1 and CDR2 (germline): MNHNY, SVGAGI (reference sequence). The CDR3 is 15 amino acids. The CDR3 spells CASSNTGGFNSPLHF. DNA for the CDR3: TGTGCCAGCAGTAACACAGGGGGATTCAATTCACCCCTCCACTTT.

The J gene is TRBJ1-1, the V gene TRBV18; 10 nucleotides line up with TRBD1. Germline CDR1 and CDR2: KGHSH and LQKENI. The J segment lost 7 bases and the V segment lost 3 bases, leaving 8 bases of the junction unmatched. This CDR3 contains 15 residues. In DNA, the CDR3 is TGTGCCAGCTCACCCCGAGGACAGGGGGGTTTTGAAGCTTTCTTT. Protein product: CASSPRGQGGFEAFF. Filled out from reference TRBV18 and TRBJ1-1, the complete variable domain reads NAGVMQNPRHLVRRRGQEARLRCSPMKGHSHVYWYRQLPEEGLKFMVYLQKENIIDESGMPKERFSAEFPKEGPSILRIQQVVRGDSAAYFCASSPRGQGGFEAFFGQGTRLTVV.

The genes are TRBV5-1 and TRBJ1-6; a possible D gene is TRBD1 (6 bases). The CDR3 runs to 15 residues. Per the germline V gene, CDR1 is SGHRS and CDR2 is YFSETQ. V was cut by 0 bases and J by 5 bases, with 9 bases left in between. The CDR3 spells CASSLATGNNSPLHF. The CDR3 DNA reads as TGCGCCAGCAGCTTGGCCACAGGGAATAATTCACCCCTCCACTTT.

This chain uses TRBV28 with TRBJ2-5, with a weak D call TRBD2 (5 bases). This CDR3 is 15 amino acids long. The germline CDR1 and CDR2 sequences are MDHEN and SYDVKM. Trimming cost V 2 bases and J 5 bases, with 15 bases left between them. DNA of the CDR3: TGTGCCAGCAGTTTAGGAGGAGGTCGCCTTGAGACCCAGTACTTC. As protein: CASSLGGGRLETQYF.

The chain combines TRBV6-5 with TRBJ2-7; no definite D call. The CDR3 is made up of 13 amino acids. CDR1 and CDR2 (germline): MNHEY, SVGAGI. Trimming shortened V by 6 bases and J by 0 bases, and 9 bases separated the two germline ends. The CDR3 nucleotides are TGTGCCAGCAGGAGGAGTTCCTCCTACGAGCAGTACTTC. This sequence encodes CASRRSSSYEQYF.

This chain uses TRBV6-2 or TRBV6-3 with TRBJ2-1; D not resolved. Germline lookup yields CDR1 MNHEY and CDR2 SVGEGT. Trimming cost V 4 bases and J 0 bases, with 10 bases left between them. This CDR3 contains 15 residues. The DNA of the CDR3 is TGTGCCAGCAGTTGGGCCAGGTACTCCTACAATGAGCAGTTCTTC. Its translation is CASSWARYSYNEQFF.

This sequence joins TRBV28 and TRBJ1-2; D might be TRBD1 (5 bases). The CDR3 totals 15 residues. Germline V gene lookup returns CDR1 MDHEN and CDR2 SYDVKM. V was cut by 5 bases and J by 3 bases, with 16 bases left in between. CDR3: CASSAASRDYYGYTF. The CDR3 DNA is TGTGCCAGCAGTGCCGCGAGCAGGGACTACTATGGCTACACCTTC.

The CDR3 sequence is CASSIPRHPYEQYF. The CDR3, as DNA: TGTGCCAGTAGTATTCCCAGACATCCCTACGAGCAGTACTTC. The V and J genes are TRBV19 and TRBJ2-7; D uncertain. The length of the CDR3 is 14 residues. CDR1 and CDR2 from the germline V gene are LNHDA and SQIVND (reference sequence). V lost 3 bases, J lost 2 bases, and 11 bases lay in between.

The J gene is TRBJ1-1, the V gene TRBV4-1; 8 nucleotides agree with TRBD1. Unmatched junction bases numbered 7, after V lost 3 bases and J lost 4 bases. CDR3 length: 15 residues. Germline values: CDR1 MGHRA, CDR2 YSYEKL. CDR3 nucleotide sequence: TGCGCCAGCAGCCAGGCCGGACAGGGAGTCACTGAAGCTTTCTTT. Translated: CASSQAGQGVTEAFF.

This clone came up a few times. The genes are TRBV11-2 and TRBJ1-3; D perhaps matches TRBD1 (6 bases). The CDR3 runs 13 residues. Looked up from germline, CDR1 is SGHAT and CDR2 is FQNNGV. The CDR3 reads CRARGHSGNTIYF. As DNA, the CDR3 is TGTCGAGCCAGGGGCCACTCTGGAAACACCATATATTTT.

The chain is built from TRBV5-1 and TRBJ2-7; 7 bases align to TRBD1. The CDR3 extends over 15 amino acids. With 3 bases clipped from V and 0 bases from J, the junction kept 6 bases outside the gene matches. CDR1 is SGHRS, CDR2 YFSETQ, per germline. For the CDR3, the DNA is TGCGCCAGCAGCTCTCGACAGGGTGGCTCCTACGAGCAGTACTTC. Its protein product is CASSSRQGGSYEQYF.

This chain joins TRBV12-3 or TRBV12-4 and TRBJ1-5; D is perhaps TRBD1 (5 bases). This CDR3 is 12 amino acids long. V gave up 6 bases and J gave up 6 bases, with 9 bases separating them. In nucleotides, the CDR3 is TGTGCCAGCAGGGAAGGGGTTCAGCCCCAGCATTTT. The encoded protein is CASREGVQPQHF.

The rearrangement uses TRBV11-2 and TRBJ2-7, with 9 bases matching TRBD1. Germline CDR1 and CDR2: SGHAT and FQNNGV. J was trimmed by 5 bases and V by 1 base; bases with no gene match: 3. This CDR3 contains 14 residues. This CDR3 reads CASSLAGTGNEQYF. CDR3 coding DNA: TGTGCCAGCAGCTTAGCCGGGACAGGGAACGAGCAGTACTTC.

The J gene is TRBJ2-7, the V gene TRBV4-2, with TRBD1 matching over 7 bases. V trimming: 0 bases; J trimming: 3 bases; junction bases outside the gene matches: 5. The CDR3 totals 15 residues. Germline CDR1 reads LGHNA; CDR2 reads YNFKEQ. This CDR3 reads CASSQDQGVGYEQYF. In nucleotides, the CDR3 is TGTGCCAGCAGCCAAGATCAGGGGGTAGGCTACGAGCAGTACTTC.

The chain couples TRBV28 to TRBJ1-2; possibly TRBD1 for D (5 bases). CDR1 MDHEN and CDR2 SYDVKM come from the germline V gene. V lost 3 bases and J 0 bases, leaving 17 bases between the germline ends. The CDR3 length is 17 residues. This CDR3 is CASSLEAGGWTNYGYTF. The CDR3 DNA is TGTGCCAGCAGTTTGGAGGCGGGGGGATGGACTAACTATGGCTACACCTTC.

CDR3 protein: CASSLGGQAIQETQYF. The CDR3, as DNA: TGCGCCAGCAGCTTGGGAGGACAGGCTATCCAAGAGACCCAGTACTTC. This chain links TRBV5-1 with TRBJ2-5; the match to TRBD1 covers 7 bases. This CDR3 comprises 16 residues. Germline-derived CDR1 and CDR2 are SGHRS and YFSETQ. V lost 0 bases and J lost 1; bases outside the gene matches: 6.

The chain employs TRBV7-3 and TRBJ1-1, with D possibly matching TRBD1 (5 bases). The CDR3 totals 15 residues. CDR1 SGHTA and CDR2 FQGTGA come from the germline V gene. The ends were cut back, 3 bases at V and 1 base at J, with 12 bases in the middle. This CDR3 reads CASSFSGLANTEAFF. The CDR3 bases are TGTGCCAGCAGCTTCTCAGGGTTGGCGAACACTGAAGCTTTCTTT. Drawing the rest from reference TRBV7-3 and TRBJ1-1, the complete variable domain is GAGVSQTPSNKVTEKGKYVELRCDPISGHTALYWYRQSLGQGPEFLIYFQGTGAADDSGLPNDRFFAVRPEGSVSTLKIQRTERGDSAVYLCASSFSGLANTEAFFGQGTRLTVV.

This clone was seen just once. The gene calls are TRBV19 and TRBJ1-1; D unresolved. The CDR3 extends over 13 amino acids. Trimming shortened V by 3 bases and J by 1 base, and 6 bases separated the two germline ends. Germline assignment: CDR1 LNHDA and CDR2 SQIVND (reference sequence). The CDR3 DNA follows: TGTGCCAGTAGTATGAGAAAGAACACTGAAGCTTTCTTT. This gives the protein CASSMRKNTEAFF.

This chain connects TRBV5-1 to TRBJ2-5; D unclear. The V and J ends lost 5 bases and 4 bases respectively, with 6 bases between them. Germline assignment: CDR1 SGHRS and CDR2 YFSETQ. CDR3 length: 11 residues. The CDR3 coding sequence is TGCGCCAGCAGTTTACTAGAGACCCAGTACTTC. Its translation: CASSLLETQYF.

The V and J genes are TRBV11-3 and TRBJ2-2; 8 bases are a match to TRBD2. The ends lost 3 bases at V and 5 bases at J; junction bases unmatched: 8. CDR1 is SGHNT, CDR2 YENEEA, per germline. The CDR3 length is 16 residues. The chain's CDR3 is CASSFSPGGLTGELFF. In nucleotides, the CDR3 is TGTGCCAGCAGCTTCAGCCCGGGGGGGCTGACCGGGGAGCTGTTTTTT.

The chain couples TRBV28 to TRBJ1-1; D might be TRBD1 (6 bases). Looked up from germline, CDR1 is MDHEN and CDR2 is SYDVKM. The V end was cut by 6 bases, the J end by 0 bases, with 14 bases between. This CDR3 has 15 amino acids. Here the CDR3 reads CASRTQTGMNTEAFF. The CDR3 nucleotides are TGTGCCAGCAGAACCCAAACAGGGATGAACACTGAAGCTTTCTTT. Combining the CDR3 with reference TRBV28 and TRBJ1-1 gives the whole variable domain DVKVTQSSRYLVKRTGEKVFLECVQDMDHENMFWYRQDPGLGLRLIYFSYDVKMKEKGDIPEGYSVSREKKERFSLILESASTNQTSMYLCASRTQTGMNTEAFFGQGTRLTVV.

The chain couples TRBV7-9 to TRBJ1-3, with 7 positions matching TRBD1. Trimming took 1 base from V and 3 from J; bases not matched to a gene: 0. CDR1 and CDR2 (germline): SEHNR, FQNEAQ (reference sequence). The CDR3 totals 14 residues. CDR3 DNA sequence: TGTGCCAGCAGCTTAGGACAGGGTGGAAACACCATATATTTT. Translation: CASSLGQGGNTIYF.

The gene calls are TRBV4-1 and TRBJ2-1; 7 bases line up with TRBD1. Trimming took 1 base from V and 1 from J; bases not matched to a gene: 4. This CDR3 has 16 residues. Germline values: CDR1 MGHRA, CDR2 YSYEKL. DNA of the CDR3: TGCGCCAGCAGCCAAGGACAGGGAGAATCCTACAATGAGCAGTTCTTC. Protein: CASSQGQGESYNEQFF.

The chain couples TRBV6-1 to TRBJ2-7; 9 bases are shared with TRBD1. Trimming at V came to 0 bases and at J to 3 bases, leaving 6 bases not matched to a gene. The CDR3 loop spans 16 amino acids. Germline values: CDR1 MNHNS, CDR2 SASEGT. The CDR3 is CASSEALGGQGYEQYF. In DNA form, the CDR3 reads TGTGCCAGCAGTGAAGCGCTCGGGGGACAGGGCTACGAGCAGTACTTC.

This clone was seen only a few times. CDR3 DNA sequence: TGTGCCAGCAGCTTCGGGGTGGGAACTGAAGCTTTCTTT. This gives the protein CASSFGVGTEAFF. The chain joins TRBV5-4 to TRBJ1-1; D is unresolved. The germline CDR1 and CDR2 sequences are SGHNT and YYREEE (reference sequence). Trimming left V 2 bases short and J 5 bases short, with 10 bases between. This CDR3 has 13 amino acids. The full variable domain, completed using reference TRBV5-4 and TRBJ1-1, is ETGVTQSPTHLIKTRGQQVTLRCSSQSGHNTVSWYQQALGQGPQFIFQYYREEENGRGNFPPRFSGLQFPNYSSELNVNALELDDSALYLCASSFGVGTEAFFGQGTRLTVV.